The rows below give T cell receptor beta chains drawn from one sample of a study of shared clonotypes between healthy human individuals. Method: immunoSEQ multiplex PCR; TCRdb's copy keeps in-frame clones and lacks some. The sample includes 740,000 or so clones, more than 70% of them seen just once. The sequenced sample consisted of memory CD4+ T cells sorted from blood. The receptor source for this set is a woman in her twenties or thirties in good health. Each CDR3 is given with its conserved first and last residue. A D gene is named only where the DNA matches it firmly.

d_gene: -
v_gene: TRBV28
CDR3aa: CASSPTTTQYF

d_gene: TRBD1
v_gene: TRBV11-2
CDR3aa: CASSGGQGRQNIQYF

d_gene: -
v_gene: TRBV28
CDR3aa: CASSAQGATNEKLFF

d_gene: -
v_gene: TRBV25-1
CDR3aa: CASSEAGWNEQFF

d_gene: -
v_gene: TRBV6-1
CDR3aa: CASSGDGNYGYTF

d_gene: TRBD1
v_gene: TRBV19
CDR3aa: CASSGTGGGQETQYF

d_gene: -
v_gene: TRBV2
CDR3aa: CASTRDGGSYEQYF

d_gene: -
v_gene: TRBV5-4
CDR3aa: CASSLRGPGEQYF

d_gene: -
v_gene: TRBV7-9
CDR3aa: CASSFTGAHEQYF

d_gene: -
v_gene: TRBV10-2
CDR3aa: CASSPGRSGANVLTF

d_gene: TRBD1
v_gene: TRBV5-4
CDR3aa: CASSSYWTGKISNEQFF

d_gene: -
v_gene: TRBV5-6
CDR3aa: CASRHSSGANVLTF

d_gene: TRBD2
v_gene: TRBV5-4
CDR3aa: CASSFAPSGGPGELFF

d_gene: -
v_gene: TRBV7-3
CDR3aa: CASSSENGNTIYF

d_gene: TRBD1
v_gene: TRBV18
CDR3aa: CASSIDRGKNIQYF

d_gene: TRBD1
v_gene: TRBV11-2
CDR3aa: CASSSTSGTGSYYEQYF

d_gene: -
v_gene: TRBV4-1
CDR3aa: CASSLLSSDYEQYF

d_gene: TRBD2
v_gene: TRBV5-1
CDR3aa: CASYETSGRRDTQYF

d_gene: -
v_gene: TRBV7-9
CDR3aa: CASSSGPFRANEKLFF